Included here is one T cell receptor beta chain sequence, with context. The germline CDR1 and CDR2 sequences are LGHNA and YNFKEQ. With 0 bases clipped from V and 3 bases from J, the junction kept 4 bases outside the gene matches. The CDR3 consists of 17 residues. This sample was taken from a study of glioma-infiltrating T cells after dendritic cell vaccination. In the study overall: Glioblastoma patients came from Phase I and II dendritic cell vaccination trials. At biweekly intervals, patients got three intradermal dendritic cell vaccine injections.

Only in-frame clones appear in the TCRdb table, and some are missing; sequencing was by immunoSEQ multiplex PCR. Of fewer than 70,000 clones in the sample, under 90% were seen once. The time point is: after dendritic cell vaccination, including at tumor progression/relapse. The chain combines TRBV4-2 with TRBJ2-6; the match to TRBD2 covers 8 bases. This receptor was taken from a human donor with glioblastoma. Here the sequenced sample was blood, taken after dendritic cell vaccination. DNA for the CDR3: TGTGCCAGCAGCCAAGAAGCGGGGGCCAGTGGGGCCAACGTCCTGACTTTC. The encoded protein is CASSQEAGASGANVLTF.